This T cell receptor beta chain stems from a study of T cells in Graves' hyperthyroidism and ophthalmopathy. Study conclusions and caveats: The majority of expanded thyroid clonotypes above 0.001 also appeared in blood.

RNA transcripts were the template for amplifying TCR beta CDR3 regions. The TCR CDR3 first-round RT-PCR relied on the HTBI primer set. TCRdb ran MiXCR on the multiplex PCR reads and lists one entry per CDR3 protein. The table has around 200,000 distinct CDR3 sequences, around 17% seen once. 10 ml fresh peripheral blood yielded the PBMCs. As to this clonotype: Antigen specificity is unknown.

The source material was blood. This sequence was found in a man aged 35 to 55 with Graves' hyperthyroidism.

The CDR3 sequence: CASSLNGGDIQYF. The CDR3 region has the DNA TGTGCCAGCAGTTTGAACGGAGGGGACATTCAGTACTTC. J is TRBJ2-4 and V is TRBV27; D is perhaps TRBD2 (6 bases). V lost 3 bases and J lost 8, with 11 bases in between. This CDR3 has 13 residues. CDR1 is MNHEY and CDR2 is SMNVEV in the germline V gene (reference sequence).